This entry lists 8 T cell receptor beta chains sequenced from one sample in a study of blood T cell repertoires in COVID-19. TCRdb's table, derived via immunoSEQ multiplex PCR, lists solely in-frame clones and lacks some. This table has 200,000 or so clones, 65% to 85% appearing once. Sequencing was performed on peripheral blood. The receptors originated from a woman aged 80 or older with acute or convalescent COVID-19.

This chain connects TRBV3-1 (or the pseudogene TRBV3-2) to TRBJ1-4, with 8 bases identical to TRBD1. Germline V gives CDR1 LGHDT, CDR2 YNNKEL (reference sequence). The ends lost 4 bases at V and 8 bases at J; junction bases unmatched: 6. The CDR3 runs to 14 residues. CDR3 DNA: TGTGCCAGCAGCCTAGACCGGACAGGGGAAAAACTGTTTTTT. Translation gives CASSLDRTGEKLFF.

J is TRBJ1-2 and V is TRBV11-3, with 7 bases matching TRBD1. Germline V gene sequence: CDR1 SGHNT, CDR2 YENEEA. The CDR3 covers 14 residues. The J segment lost 6 bases and the V segment lost 5 bases, leaving 9 bases of the junction unmatched. The DNA for the CDR3 is TGTGCCAGCAGCCGGACAGGCGCAGGGGATGGCTACACCTTC. Protein sequence: CASSRTGAGDGYTF.

The rearrangement uses TRBV5-1 and TRBJ2-3; TRBD2 aligns across 9 bases. The germline V gene encodes CDR1 SGHRS and CDR2 YFSETQ. This CDR3 is 19 amino acids long. The V segment lost 6 bases and the J segment 2 bases; nucleotides outside the gene matches: 19. The CDR3 protein is CASTVRSSRAGGPTDTQYF. CDR3 DNA: TGCGCCAGCACGGTCCGCTCCTCCCGAGCGGGGGGCCCCACAGATACGCAGTATTTT.

The sample holds many counts of this clone. The rearrangement links TRBV6-2 or TRBV6-3 to TRBJ1-1; 9 bases fit TRBD1. CDR1 and CDR2 (germline): MNHEY, SVGEGT. Trimming removed 4 bases from V and 5 bases from J; junction bases left unmatched: 8. The CDR3 sequence is 15 residues long. The CDR3 reads CASSSFGQGRTEAFF. The CDR3 DNA follows: TGTGCCAGCAGTTCATTCGGACAGGGGCGGACTGAAGCTTTCTTT.

This clone was recorded only once. The rearrangement links TRBV5-1 to TRBJ2-7; 8 bases fit TRBD2. Germline CDR1 and CDR2: SGHRS and YFSETQ. V gave up 6 bases and J gave up 0 bases; unmatched junction bases: 2. This CDR3 contains 13 residues. The CDR3 sequence: CASTGGLSYEQYF. In DNA form, the CDR3 reads TGCGCCAGCACGGGGGGGCTCTCCTACGAGCAGTACTTC.

This clone was seen a single time. This rearrangement joins TRBV6-1 to TRBJ1-4; D perhaps matches TRBD1 (5 bases). V was cut by 1 base and J by 3 bases, with 9 bases left in between. The CDR3 has 15 residues. CDR1 is MNHNS, CDR2 SASEGT, per germline. DNA of the CDR3: TGTGCCAGCAGTGAAGGAACGGGGGCTAATGAAAAACTGTTTTTT. Protein: CASSEGTGANEKLFF.

This clone has ten or more counts. The CDR3 coding sequence is TGTGCCATCAGTGATGGGACAGCAACCTACGAGCAGTACTTC. Translating gives CAISDGTATYEQYF. The J gene is TRBJ2-7, the V gene TRBV10-3; TRBD1 agrees at 7 bases. CDR3 length: 14 amino acids. V was pared by 3 bases and J by 2 bases, with 4 bases of the junction left unmatched. Germline CDR1 ENHRY, CDR2 SYGVKD.

CDR3 region: CASSHGGNGELFF. The CDR3 DNA sequence: TGTGCCAGCAGCCACGGAGGGAACGGGGAGCTGTTTTTT. The chain links TRBV3-1 (or the pseudogene TRBV3-2) to TRBJ2-2; tentative D call: TRBD2 (6 bases). The V end lost 3 bases, the J end lost 7 bases, and 9 bases lay between the germline ends. The CDR3 is made up of 13 amino acids. Germline V CDR1 and CDR2: LGHDT, YNNKEL (reference sequence).